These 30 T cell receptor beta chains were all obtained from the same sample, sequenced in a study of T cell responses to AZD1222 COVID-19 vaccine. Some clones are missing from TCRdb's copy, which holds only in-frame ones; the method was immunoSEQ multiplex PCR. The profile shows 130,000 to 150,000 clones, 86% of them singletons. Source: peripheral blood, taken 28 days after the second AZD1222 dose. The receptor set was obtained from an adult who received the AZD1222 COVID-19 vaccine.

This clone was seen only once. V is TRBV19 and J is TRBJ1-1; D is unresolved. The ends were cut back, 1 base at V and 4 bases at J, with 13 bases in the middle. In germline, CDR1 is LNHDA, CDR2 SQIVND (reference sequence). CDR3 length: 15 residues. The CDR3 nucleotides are TGTGCCAGTAGTATAGGAGACGGCATCAGCACTGAAGCTTTCTTT. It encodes CASSIGDGISTEAFF.

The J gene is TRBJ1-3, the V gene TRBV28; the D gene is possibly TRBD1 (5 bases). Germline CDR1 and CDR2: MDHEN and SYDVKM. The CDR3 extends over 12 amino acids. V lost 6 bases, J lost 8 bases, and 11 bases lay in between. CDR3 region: CASSWGGHTIYF. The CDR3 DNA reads TGTGCCAGCAGCTGGGGGGGTCACACCATATATTTT.

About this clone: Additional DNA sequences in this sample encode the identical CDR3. The CDR3 DNA reads TGTGCCAGCTCACCACCCAGCACAGATACGCAGTATTTT. It encodes CASSPPSTDTQYF. This rearrangement joins TRBV18 to TRBJ2-3; D is undetermined. In germline, CDR1 is KGHSH, CDR2 LQKENI. This CDR3 spans 13 amino acids. Trimming took 0 bases from V and 0 from J, leaving 1 base between them.

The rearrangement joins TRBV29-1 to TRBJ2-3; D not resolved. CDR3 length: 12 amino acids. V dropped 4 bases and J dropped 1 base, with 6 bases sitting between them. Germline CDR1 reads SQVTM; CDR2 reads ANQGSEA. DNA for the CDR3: TGCAGCGTTGTAAGCGGCACAGATACGCAGTATTTT. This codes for CSVVSGTDTQYF.

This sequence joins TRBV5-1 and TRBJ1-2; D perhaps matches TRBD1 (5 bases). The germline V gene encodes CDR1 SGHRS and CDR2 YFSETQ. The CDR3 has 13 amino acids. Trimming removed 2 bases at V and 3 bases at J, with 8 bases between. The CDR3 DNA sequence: TGCGCCAGCAGCTTAGGGACTGACTATGGCTACACCTTC. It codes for CASSLGTDYGYTF.

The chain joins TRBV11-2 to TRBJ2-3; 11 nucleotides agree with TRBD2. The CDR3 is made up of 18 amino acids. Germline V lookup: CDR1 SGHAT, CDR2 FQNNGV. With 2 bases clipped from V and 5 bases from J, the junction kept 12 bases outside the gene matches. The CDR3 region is CASSLTSGSQSSRDTQYF. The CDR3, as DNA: TGTGCCAGCAGCTTAACTAGCGGGAGCCAATCTTCAAGAGATACGCAGTATTTT.

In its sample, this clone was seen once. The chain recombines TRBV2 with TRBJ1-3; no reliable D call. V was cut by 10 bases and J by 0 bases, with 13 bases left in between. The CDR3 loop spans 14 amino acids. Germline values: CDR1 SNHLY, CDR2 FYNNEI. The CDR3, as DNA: TGTGCCACCAAACAGAGAGCCTCTGGAAACACCATATATTTT. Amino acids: CATKQRASGNTIYF.

CDR3 coding DNA: TGCAGCGTTGGGTCGGATTATAATTCACCCCTCCACTTT. It codes for CSVGSDYNSPLHF. The chain recombines TRBV29-1 with TRBJ1-6; D gene ambiguous. With 4 bases removed from V and 4 bases from J, the gap between germline ends came to 8 bases. The germline gives CDR1 SQVTM, CDR2 ANQGSEA. The CDR3 extends over 13 amino acids.

CDR3 residues: CASSRTRVDRNQPQHF. CDR3 coding DNA: TGCGCCAGCAGCCGGACCCGGGTCGACCGCAATCAGCCCCAGCATTTT. This chain uses TRBV4-1 with TRBJ1-5, with no clear D. The germline CDR1 and CDR2 sequences are MGHRA and YSYEKL. Trimming removed 4 bases from V and 2 bases from J, with 15 bases in between. CDR3 length equals 16 residues.

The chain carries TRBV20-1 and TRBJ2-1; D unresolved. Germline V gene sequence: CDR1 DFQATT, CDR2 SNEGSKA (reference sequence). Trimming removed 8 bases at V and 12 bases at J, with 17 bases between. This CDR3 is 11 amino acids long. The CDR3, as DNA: TGCAGTCCTCGGTCAGTCCGCGGGCAGTTCTTC. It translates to CSPRSVRGQFF.

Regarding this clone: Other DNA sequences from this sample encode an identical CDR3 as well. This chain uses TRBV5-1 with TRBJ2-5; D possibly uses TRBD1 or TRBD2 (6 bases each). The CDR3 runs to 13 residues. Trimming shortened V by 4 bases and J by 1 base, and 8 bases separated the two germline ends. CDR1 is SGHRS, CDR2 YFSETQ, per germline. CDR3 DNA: TGCGCCAGCAGCGGGGGGCTCCAAGAGACCCAGTACTTC. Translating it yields CASSGGLQETQYF.

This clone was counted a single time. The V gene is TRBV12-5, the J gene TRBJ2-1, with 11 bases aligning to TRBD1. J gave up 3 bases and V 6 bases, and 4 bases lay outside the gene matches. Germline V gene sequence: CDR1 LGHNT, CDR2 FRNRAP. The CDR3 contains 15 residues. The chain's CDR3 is CASGPGQGDYNEQFF. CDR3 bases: TGTGCTAGTGGCCCGGGACAGGGGGACTACAATGAGCAGTTCTTC.

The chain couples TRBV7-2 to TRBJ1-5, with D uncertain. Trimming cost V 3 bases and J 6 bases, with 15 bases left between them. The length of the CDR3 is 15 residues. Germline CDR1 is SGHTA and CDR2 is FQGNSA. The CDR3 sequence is CASSFSGASGQPQHF. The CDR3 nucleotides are TGTGCCAGCAGCTTCTCAGGAGCGTCGGGTCAGCCCCAGCATTTT.

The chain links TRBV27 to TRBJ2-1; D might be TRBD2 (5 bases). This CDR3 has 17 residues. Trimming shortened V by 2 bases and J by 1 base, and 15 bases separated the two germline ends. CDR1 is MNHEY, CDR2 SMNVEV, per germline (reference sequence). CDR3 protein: CASSLEAVTTSYNEQFF. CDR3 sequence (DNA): TGTGCCAGCAGTTTAGAAGCCGTGACTACTTCCTACAATGAGCAGTTCTTC.

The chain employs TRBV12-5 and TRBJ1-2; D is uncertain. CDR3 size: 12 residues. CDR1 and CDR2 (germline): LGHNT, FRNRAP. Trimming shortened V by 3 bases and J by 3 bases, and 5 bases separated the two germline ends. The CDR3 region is CASGLDHYGYTF. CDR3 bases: TGTGCTAGTGGTTTAGATCACTATGGCTACACCTTC.

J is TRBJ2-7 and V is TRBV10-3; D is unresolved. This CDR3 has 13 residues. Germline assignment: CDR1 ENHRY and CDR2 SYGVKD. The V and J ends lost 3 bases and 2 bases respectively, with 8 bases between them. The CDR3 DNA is TGTGCCATCAGTGAAATGGGAACCTACGAGCAGTACTTC. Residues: CAISEMGTYEQYF.

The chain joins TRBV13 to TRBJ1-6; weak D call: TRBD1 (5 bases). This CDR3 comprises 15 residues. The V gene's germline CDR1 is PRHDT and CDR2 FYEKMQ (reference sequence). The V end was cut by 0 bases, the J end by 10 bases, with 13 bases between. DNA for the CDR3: TGTGCCAGCAGCTTAGGCCGGGCAGGGAACTCACCCCTCCACTTT. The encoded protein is CASSLGRAGNSPLHF.

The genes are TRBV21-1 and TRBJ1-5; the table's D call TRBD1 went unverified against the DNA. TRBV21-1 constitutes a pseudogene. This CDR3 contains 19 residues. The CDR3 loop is CASSPRQGQEIYSNQPQHF. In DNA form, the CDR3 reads TGTGCCAGCAGCCCGCGTCAAGGACAGGAGATCTATAGCAATCAGCCCCAGCATTTT.

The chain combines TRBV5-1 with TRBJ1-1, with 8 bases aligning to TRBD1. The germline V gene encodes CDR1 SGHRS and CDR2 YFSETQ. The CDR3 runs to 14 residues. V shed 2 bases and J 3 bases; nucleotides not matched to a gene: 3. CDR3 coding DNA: TGCGCCAGCAGCTTCACAGGGGGGGACACTGAAGCTTTCTTT. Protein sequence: CASSFTGGDTEAFF.

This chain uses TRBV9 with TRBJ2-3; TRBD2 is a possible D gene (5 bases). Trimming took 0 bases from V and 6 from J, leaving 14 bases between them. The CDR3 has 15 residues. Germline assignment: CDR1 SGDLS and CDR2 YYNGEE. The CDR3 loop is CASSVDGVFYDTQYF. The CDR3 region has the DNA TGTGCCAGCAGCGTAGACGGGGTATTTTACGATACGCAGTATTTT.

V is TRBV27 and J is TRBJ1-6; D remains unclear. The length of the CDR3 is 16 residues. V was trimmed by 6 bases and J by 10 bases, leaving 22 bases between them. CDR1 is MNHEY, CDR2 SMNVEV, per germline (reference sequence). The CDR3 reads CASRPYPSEGFSPLHF. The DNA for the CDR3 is TGTGCCAGCAGACCTTATCCCAGCGAAGGGTTCTCACCCCTCCACTTT.

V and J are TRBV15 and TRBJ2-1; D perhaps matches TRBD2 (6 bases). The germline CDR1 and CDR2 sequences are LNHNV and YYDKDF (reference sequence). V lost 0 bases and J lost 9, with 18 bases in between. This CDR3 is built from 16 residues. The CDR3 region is CATSRDRAGLTGEQFF. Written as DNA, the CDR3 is TGTGCCACCAGCAGAGATAGGGCGGGACTCACGGGTGAGCAGTTCTTC.

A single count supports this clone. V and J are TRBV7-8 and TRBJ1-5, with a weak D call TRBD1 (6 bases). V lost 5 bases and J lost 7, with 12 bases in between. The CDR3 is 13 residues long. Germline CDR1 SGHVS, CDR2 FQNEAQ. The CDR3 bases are TGTGCCAGCAGCGAATACAGGGAACAGCCCCAGCATTTT. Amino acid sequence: CASSEYREQPQHF.

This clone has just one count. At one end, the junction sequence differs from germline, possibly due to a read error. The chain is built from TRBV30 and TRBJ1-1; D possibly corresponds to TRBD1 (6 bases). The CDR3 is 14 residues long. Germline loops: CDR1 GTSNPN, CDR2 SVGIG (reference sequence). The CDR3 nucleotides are TGTGCCTGGAGTTTGATGACAGGAAACATTGAAGCTTTCTTT. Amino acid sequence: CAWSLMTGNIEAFF.

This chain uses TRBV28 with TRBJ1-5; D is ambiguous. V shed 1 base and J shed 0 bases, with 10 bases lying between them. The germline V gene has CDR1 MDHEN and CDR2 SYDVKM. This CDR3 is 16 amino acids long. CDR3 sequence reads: CASSLSVLPSNQPQHF. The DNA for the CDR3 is TGTGCCAGCAGTTTATCGGTACTTCCTAGCAATCAGCCCCAGCATTTT.

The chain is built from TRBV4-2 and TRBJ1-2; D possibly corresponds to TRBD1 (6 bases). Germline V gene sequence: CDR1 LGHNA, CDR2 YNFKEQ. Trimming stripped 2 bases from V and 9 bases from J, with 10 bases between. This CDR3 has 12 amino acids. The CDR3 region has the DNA TGTGCCAGCAGCCAACTTCAGGGGAGCTACACCTTC. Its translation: CASSQLQGSYTF.

The CDR3 here is CASSVVAAGYEQYF. CDR3 coding DNA: TGTGCCAGCAGCGTAGTGGCGGCGGGGTACGAGCAGTACTTC. The chain is built from TRBV9 and TRBJ2-7; a weak D match, TRBD2 (6 bases). The V gene's germline CDR1 is SGDLS and CDR2 YYNGEE. V was shortened by 0 bases and J by 4 bases, with 11 bases between the two germline ends. CDR3 length equals 14 residues.

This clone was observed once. In DNA form, the CDR3 reads TGTGCCAGCAGTTTTGTAGCGGGGGGAAACTACGAGCAGTACTTC. It codes for CASSFVAGGNYEQYF. The rearrangement links TRBV2 to TRBJ2-7; 10 bases align to TRBD2. Per germline, CDR1 SNHLY and CDR2 FYNNEI. The V gene end was trimmed by 5 bases and the J gene end by 3 bases; junction bases not matched to a gene: 7. CDR3 length equals 15 residues.

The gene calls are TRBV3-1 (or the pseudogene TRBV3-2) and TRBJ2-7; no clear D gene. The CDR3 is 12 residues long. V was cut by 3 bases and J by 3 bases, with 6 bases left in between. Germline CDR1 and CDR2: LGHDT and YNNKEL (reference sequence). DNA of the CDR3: TGTGCCAGCAGCCAGGCTAACTACGAGCAGTACTTC. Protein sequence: CASSQANYEQYF.

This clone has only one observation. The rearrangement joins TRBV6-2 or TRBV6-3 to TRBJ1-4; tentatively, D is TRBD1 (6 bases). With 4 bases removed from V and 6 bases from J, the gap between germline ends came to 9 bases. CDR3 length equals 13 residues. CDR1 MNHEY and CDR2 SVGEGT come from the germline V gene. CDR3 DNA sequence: TGTGCCAGCAGTTTTCGACAGGATGAAAAACTGTTTTTT. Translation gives CASSFRQDEKLFF.